The rows below give T cell receptor beta chains drawn from one sample of a study of blood T cells in healthy people across ages. TCRdb reanalysed the 5' RACE reads using MiXCR and keeps one entry per CDR3 protein. The sample consists of over 950,000 distinct CDR3 sequences, roughly 51% of them appearing once. The sample consisted of blood. Receptors were obtained from a woman aged 55-75 years in good health. Both conserved end residues are part of each CDR3. The D gene is left open where the match is weak. Clone size is shown for a subset of rows, as once, few, many or a class of expanded clone.

TRBJ2-5 TRBV5-1 few TRBD2 15 TGCGCCAGCAGCGGCCAAACTAGCGGCCAAGAGACCCAGTACTTC CASSGQTSGQETQYF
TRBJ1-2 TRBV20-1 - - 16 TGCAGTGCAACCTCCGGGGGGGAGGGGGTCGACTATGGCTACACCTTC CSATSGGEGVDYGYTF
TRBJ2-5 TRBV29-1 - - 14 TGCGGCGTTAAGCTCAGGGCCAGGGGAGAGACCCAGTACTTC CGVKLRARGETQYF
TRBJ2-7 TRBV20-1 - TRBD2 13 TGCAGTGCTGGGACTAGCGGAACCTACGAGCAGTACTTC CSAGTSGTYEQYF
TRBJ1-1 TRBV7-2 many - 14 TGTGCCAGCAGTTTAGTCGGACAGAACACTGAAGCTTTCTTT CASSLVGQNTEAFF
TRBJ2-7 TRBV4-1 - TRBD2 14 TGCGCCAACAGCCAAGAGGCGGGGGGGTCCGAGCAGTACTTC CANSQEAGGSEQYF
TRBJ2-1 TRBV4-1 - - 18 TGCGCCAGCAGCCAAGTAATGTTCAGTGTCAGGGCGGTCGGAGAGCAGTTCTTC CASSQVMFSVRAVGEQFF
TRBJ2-7 TRBV20-1 few - 12 TGCAGTGCTAGAGGGCAGGTCTACGAGCAGTACTTC CSARGQVYEQYF
TRBJ2-3 TRBV12-3/TRBV12-4 - - 14 TGTGCCAGCAGTCCACGAGCGGTCACAGATACGCAGTATTTT CASSPRAVTDTQYF
TRBJ1-4 TRBV5-1 - - 13 TGCGCCAGCAGGATCTTTCGCGATGAAAAACTGTTTTTT CASRIFRDEKLFF
TRBJ1-2 TRBV29-1 few - 13 TGCAGCGTTGTCAGGGGCACCCCCTATGGCTACACCTTC CSVVRGTPYGYTF
TRBJ2-7 TRBV18 few - 15 TGTGCCAGCTCAGGGGCCGAAGCTCTCTCCTACGAGCAGTACTTC CASSGAEALSYEQYF
TRBJ2-6 TRBV7-9 - - 13 TGTGCCGCTATGGCCTCTGGGGCCAACGTCCTGACTTTC CAAMASGANVLTF
TRBJ1-4 TRBV4-3 once - 12 TGCGCCAGCAGCCAAGGGGAGGGGCCCCTGTTTTTT CASSQGEGPLFF
TRBJ2-5 TRBV24-1 - TRBD1 15 TGTGCCACCAGTGGCGACAGGGGAATCCAAGAGACCCAGTACTTC CATSGDRGIQETQYF
TRBJ2-1 TRBV12-3/TRBV12-4 once - 14 TGTGCCAGCAGTTTTAGGGACTCGAACAATGAGCAGTTCTTC CASSFRDSNNEQFF
TRBJ1-2 TRBV28 few - 15 TGTGCCAGCAGCACCGATGGCGGCCAGGGGTATGGCTACACCTTC CASSTDGGQGYGYTF
TRBJ2-7 TRBV5-5 - - 14 TGTGCCAGCAGCTACTCGACCGGACACTACGAGCAGTACTTC CASSYSTGHYEQYF
TRBJ2-6 TRBV15 - - 16 TGTGCCACCAGCACCCTACGAGACGGTGGAGCCAACGTCCTGACTTTC CATSTLRDGGANVLTF
TRBJ2-7 TRBV29-1 few - 15 TGCAGCGTTGGTACCCAAGGCTCGGCAACCGGCGAGCAGTACTTC CSVGTQGSATGEQYF
TRBJ1-1 TRBV10-3 - - 14 TGTGCCATCAGCGCACGGGGGGCGAACACTGAAGCTTTCTTT CAISARGANTEAFF
TRBJ2-7 TRBV27 few - 13 TGTGCCAGCAGTTTTACGGACACCTACGAGCAGTACTTC CASSFTDTYEQYF
TRBJ2-7 TRBV12-3/TRBV12-4 few - 18 TGTGCCAGCAGTTCCGGACTCGGGCTCACGCTCAAGTCCTACGAGCAGTACTTC CASSSGLGLTLKSYEQYF